This TCR beta chain was captured in a study of naive and memory T cell subsets. Points from the study as a whole: Over 95% of naive TCR sequences appeared only once after error correction, unlike memory subsets.

The CDR3 sequence is 16 residues long. V shed 1 base and J shed 0 bases, with 8 bases lying between them. Germline values: CDR1 SGHDT, CDR2 YYEEEE. Both TRBC1 and TRBC2 were covered by a beta constant-region primer of two equimolar oligonucleotides. The ligated cDNA underwent four PCR rounds using SP2 and nested alpha and beta constant-region primers. TCRdb itself ran the UMI-ligation and nested PCR reads through MiXCR, one entry per CDR3 protein. The sample consists of about 80,000 distinct CDR3 sequences, 10% to 15% of them appearing once. This clonotype was counted between two and nine times. The target antigen is unknown.

The sequenced sample consisted of central memory CD4+ T cells from blood. This TCR was recovered from a human donor in good health. The chain employs TRBV5-6 and TRBJ2-6; D unclear. The CDR3 bases are TGTGCCAGCAGCTTGTTTAGCAGCTCTGGGGCCAACGTCCTGACTTTC. Protein: CASSLFSSSGANVLTF.